The next 28 T cell receptor beta chains were all read from a single sample in a study of T cells in Graves' hyperthyroidism and ophthalmopathy. Amplification targeted TCR beta CDR3 regions from RNA transcripts. HTBI primers were used for first-round RT-PCR of the TCR CDR3. TCRdb fed the multiplex PCR reads into MiXCR, producing one record per CDR3 protein. The table records a few hundred thousand distinct CDR3 sequences, about 43% of them present only once. Specimen: peripheral blood or thyroid tissue (not recorded which). The source of these receptors is a woman aged 18-35 years with Graves' hyperthyroidism.

This clonotype has just one count. V is TRBV9 and J is TRBJ1-5; D call uncertain. In germline, CDR1 is SGDLS, CDR2 YYNGEE. Trimming left V 0 bases short and J 13 bases short, with 8 bases between. The length of the CDR3 is 11 residues. CDR3 DNA: TGTGCCAGCAGCGTAGGTAATGCACAGCATTTT. Translating it yields CASSVGNAQHF.

This clonotype was picked up many times. J is TRBJ2-7 and V is TRBV18; perhaps D is TRBD1 or TRBD2 (5 bases each). Looked up from germline, CDR1 is KGHSH and CDR2 is LQKENI. Between the trimmed V and J ends, which lost 3 bases and 3 bases, there was a span of 12 bases. This CDR3 spans 14 amino acids. Written as DNA, the CDR3 is TGTGCCAGCTCACCGCCGGGGCAACGCTACGAGCAGTACTTC. It yields the protein CASSPPGQRYEQYF.

This clonotype was recorded many times. The V call is TRBV7-9, the J call TRBJ1-1; 8 bases match TRBD1. Germline trimming cut 6 bases from V and 7 bases from J; bases unmatched to any gene: 13. CDR1 and CDR2 from the germline V gene are SEHNR and FQNEAQ (reference sequence). CDR3 length equals 15 residues. CDR3 nucleotides: TGTGCCAGCAGGTCTAAATTGGACAGGGCCGATGAAGCTTTCTTT. Amino acid sequence: CASRSKLDRADEAFF.

This clonotype came up many times. This chain links TRBV29-1 with TRBJ2-7, with 7 nucleotides matching TRBD2. Germline V lookup: CDR1 SQVTM, CDR2 ANQGSEA. V lost 4 bases to trimming and J lost 0 bases; unmatched junction nucleotides: 3. There are 13 residues in the CDR3. The CDR3 DNA sequence: TGCAGCGTTGTCCGGGACTACTCCTACGAGCAGTACTTC. It translates to CSVVRDYSYEQYF.

About this clonotype: Compared with germline, one end of the junction differs, possibly owing to a read error. The chain is built from TRBV5-4 and TRBJ2-7; 12 bases are a match to TRBD2. Germline loops: CDR1 SGHNT, CDR2 YYREEE (reference sequence). The CDR3 sequence is 18 residues long. The CDR3 DNA is TGTGCCGGCAGCCACTTCGGGTCTAGCGGGAGGGACTCCTACGAGCAGTACTTC. It yields the protein CAGSHFGSSGRDSYEQYF.

This clonotype was observed many times. The genes are TRBV5-1 and TRBJ1-2, with D maybe TRBD1 (5 bases). Between the trimmed V and J ends, which lost 0 bases and 4 bases, there was a span of 7 bases. Germline CDR1 and CDR2: SGHRS and YFSETQ. The CDR3 runs to 13 residues. CDR3 residues: CASSLDGGYGYTF. The CDR3 nucleotides read TGCGCCAGCAGCTTGGATGGGGGCTATGGCTACACCTTC. The entire variable domain, with the rest obtained from reference TRBV5-1 and TRBJ1-2, is as follows: KAGVTQTPRYLIKTRGQQVTLSCSPISGHRSVSWYQQTPGQGLQFLFEYFSETQRNKGNFPGRFSGRQFSNSRSEMNVSTLELGDSALYLCASSLDGGYGYTFGSGTRLTVV.

This clonotype was recorded many times. The chain uses TRBV24-1 and TRBJ1-5; TRBD1 matches 8 bases. Germline values: CDR1 KGHDR, CDR2 SFDVKD. Losses at the gene ends were 4 bases for V and 2 bases for J; bases not matched to a gene: 6. The CDR3 contains 16 residues. CDR3 residues: CATSERTGYGNQPQHF. The CDR3, as DNA: TGTGCCACCAGTGAGCGGACAGGGTATGGCAATCAGCCCCAGCATTTT.

The V and J genes are TRBV19 and TRBJ2-7, with 12 bases aligning to TRBD1. V lost 6 bases, J lost 4 bases, and 7 bases stayed unmatched. The CDR3 runs 15 residues. The V gene's germline CDR1 is LNHDA and CDR2 SQIVND (reference sequence). CDR3 sequence reads: CASSPRGQGAYEQYF. CDR3 nucleotide sequence: TGTGCCAGTAGCCCAAGGGGACAGGGGGCTTACGAGCAGTACTTC.

This clonotype was counted ten times or more. The rearrangement joins TRBV29-1 to TRBJ1-6; 8 nucleotides align to TRBD1. This CDR3 is 14 amino acids long. Germline values: CDR1 SQVTM, CDR2 ANQGSEA. J lost 10 bases, V lost 8 bases, and 13 bases had no gene match. This CDR3 reads CSKPAGQVESPLHF. CDR3 sequence (DNA): TGCAGCAAGCCCGCGGGACAGGTCGAATCACCCCTCCACTTT.

The gene calls are TRBV7-9 and TRBJ2-7, with 12 bases aligning to TRBD2. The CDR3 consists of 16 residues. Germline V gene data show CDR1 as SEHNR and CDR2 as FQNEAQ (reference sequence). J was trimmed by 3 bases and V by 5 bases; bases with no gene match: 8. CDR3 coding DNA: TGTGCCAGCAGCGTAACCGGACTAGCGGGATTCTACGAGCAGTACTTC. Its protein is CASSVTGLAGFYEQYF.

The sample holds many counts of this clonotype. CDR3 sequence: CSAKQGGDEKLFF. In DNA, the CDR3 is TGCAGTGCTAAACAGGGAGGGGATGAAAAACTGTTTTTT. The chain is built from TRBV20-1 and TRBJ1-4; D is possibly TRBD1 (6 bases). Germline values: CDR1 DFQATT, CDR2 SNEGSKA (reference sequence). This CDR3 has 13 residues. V was shortened by 4 bases and J by 6 bases, with 12 bases between the two germline ends.

Only one count was recorded for this clonotype. The chain is built from TRBV29-1 and TRBJ1-2; D is possibly TRBD1 (5 bases). Trimming stripped 8 bases from V and 6 bases from J, with 16 bases between. This CDR3 region has 12 residues. Germline values: CDR1 SQVTM, CDR2 ANQGSEA. The CDR3 is CSPGTAINGYTF. CDR3 bases: TGCAGCCCCGGGACCGCCATTAATGGCTACACCTTC.

The chain combines TRBV20-1 with TRBJ1-6; 9 bases are a match to TRBD1. CDR1 is DFQATT and CDR2 is SNEGSKA in the germline V gene (reference sequence). This CDR3 has 17 residues. V trimming: 6 bases; J trimming: 0 bases; junction bases outside the gene matches: 9. CDR3 sequence: CSARDRDHSSYNSPLHF. The CDR3, as DNA: TGCAGTGCCCGGGACAGGGACCATAGCTCCTATAATTCACCCCTCCACTTT.

This clonotype was observed many times. The chain links TRBV4-3 to TRBJ2-2; 9 bases align to TRBD1. The germline gives CDR1 LGHNA, CDR2 YSLEER. The CDR3 is made up of 15 amino acids. The V gene end was trimmed by 4 bases and the J gene end by 4 bases; junction bases not matched to a gene: 4. Here the CDR3 reads CASSPGTGTTGELFF. The CDR3 DNA reads as TGCGCCAGCAGCCCCGGGACAGGGACCACCGGGGAGCTGTTTTTT.

This clonotype was counted at least ten times. The J gene is TRBJ2-7, the V gene TRBV12-3 or TRBV12-4; D could derive from TRBD1 or TRBD2 (5 bases each). There are 14 residues in the CDR3. V was cut by 2 bases and J by 2 bases, with 10 bases left in between. The DNA of the CDR3 is TGTGCCAGCAGTTTAATGGTGGGACCCTACGAGCAGTACTTC. It translates to CASSLMVGPYEQYF.

This clonotype was picked up many times. The chain is built from TRBV6-6 and TRBJ2-2; 7 bases are a match to TRBD1. Trimming took 10 bases from V and 3 from J; bases not matched to a gene: 17. CDR1 is MNHNY, CDR2 SVGAGI, per germline (reference sequence). The CDR3 runs 17 residues. CDR3 residues: CATARAPGTAYTGELFF. The CDR3 DNA reads TGTGCCACAGCCAGGGCTCCCGGGACAGCTTACACCGGGGAGCTGTTTTTT.

This chain joins TRBV12-3 or TRBV12-4 and TRBJ2-1, with TRBD2 matching over 7 bases. Unmatched junction bases numbered 9, after V lost 5 bases and J lost 2 bases. The CDR3 runs 16 residues. CDR3 nucleotide sequence: TGTGCCAGCAGTCTCGGACTAGACCTCCCCTACAATGAGCAGTTCTTC. It is translated as CASSLGLDLPYNEQFF.

This clonotype was found many times. This chain connects TRBV15 to TRBJ1-1, with no clear D. V was shortened by 1 base and J by 8 bases, with 8 bases between the two germline ends. This CDR3 has 12 amino acids. Germline V gene sequence: CDR1 LNHNV, CDR2 YYDKDF (reference sequence). CDR3 DNA sequence: TGTGCCACCAGCAGAGTGGCAGGAGAAGCTTTCTTT. Translating gives CATSRVAGEAFF.

This clonotype was counted at least ten times. The chain carries TRBV6-6 and TRBJ1-4; 7 positions match TRBD1. Germline CDR1 and CDR2: MNHNY and SVGAGI (reference sequence). The CDR3 is made up of 15 amino acids. V shed 5 bases, J shed 6 bases, and the junction held 9 bases outside the gene matches. The CDR3 sequence: CASSQPTGKDEKLFF. Here the CDR3 DNA reads TGTGCCAGCAGTCAACCGACAGGGAAGGATGAAAAACTGTTTTTT.

This clonotype was seen repeatedly, ten times or more. The rearrangement uses TRBV7-2 and TRBJ1-4, with a possible D match to TRBD1 (6 bases). The germline V gene encodes CDR1 SGHTA and CDR2 FQGNSA. Trimming took off 2 bases at V and 7 bases at J, with 17 bases between the two ends. This CDR3 is built from 16 residues. CDR3 protein: CASSLNGQLVSEKLFF. CDR3 DNA sequence: TGTGCCAGCAGCTTAAACGGACAGTTGGTCTCTGAAAAACTGTTTTTT.

This clonotype was counted many times. The chain combines TRBV9 with TRBJ2-7, with D unclear. Trimming shortened V by 3 bases and J by 1 base, and 11 bases separated the two germline ends. Germline CDR1 reads SGDLS; CDR2 reads YYNGEE. The CDR3 extends over 14 amino acids. The CDR3 DNA follows: TGTGCCAGCAGCGCGAACTTTCCTTCCTACGAGCAGTACTTC. Encoded protein: CASSANFPSYEQYF.

The sample holds many counts of this clonotype. CDR3 DNA: TGTGCCAGCGGTCGCTCAGGGGCAAGCACAGATACGCAGTATTTT. Translating gives CASGRSGASTDTQYF. The chain couples TRBV7-6 to TRBJ2-3; possible D gene TRBD1, 6 bases. Trimming took off 8 bases at V and 0 bases at J, with 15 bases between the two ends. Per the germline V gene, CDR1 is SGHVS and CDR2 is FNYEAQ. CDR3 length: 15 amino acids.

The chain carries TRBV15 and TRBJ2-7, with D perhaps TRBD2 (5 bases). The germline V and J ends were trimmed by 1 base and 7 bases, with 11 bases remaining between them. The CDR3 spans 13 residues. Per germline, CDR1 LNHNV and CDR2 YYDKDF (reference sequence). CDR3 sequence (DNA): TGTGCCACCAGCAGAGCGGCCGGGGATGAGCAGTACTTC. The encoded protein is CATSRAAGDEQYF.

The chain uses TRBV28 and TRBJ1-1; 7 positions match TRBD1. The CDR3 is 17 amino acids. Germline trimming cut 3 bases from V and 0 bases from J; bases unmatched to any gene: 10. Germline lookup yields CDR1 MDHEN and CDR2 SYDVKM. CDR3 sequence reads: CASSFRFRGYMNTEAFF. The CDR3 region has the DNA TGTGCCAGCAGTTTCCGATTCAGGGGGTACATGAACACTGAAGCTTTCTTT.

Regarding this clonotype: It is unclear where the CDR3 begins or ends on the DNA, so no DNA is shown, and the CDR3 is as TCRdb lists it. The chain combines TRBV24-1 with TRBJ1-5; TRBD1, the D gene given by the table, was not confirmed from the DNA. In germline, CDR1 is KGHDR, CDR2 SFDVKD. The CDR3 totals 24 residues, both ends included. The CDR3 sequence: CATSDGSGGGIGEKLFFGSGTQHF.

This clonotype was counted ten times or more. This chain connects TRBV29-1 to TRBJ1-5; D is perhaps TRBD1 (5 bases). This CDR3 has 13 amino acids. Germline V gene sequence: CDR1 SQVTM, CDR2 ANQGSEA. Trimming left V 7 bases short and J 4 bases short, with 14 bases between. The CDR3 nucleotides are TGCAGCGCCCAGCACTCAGGGAATCAGCCCCAGCATTTT. It codes for CSAQHSGNQPQHF. The full variable domain, completed using reference TRBV29-1 and TRBJ1-5, is SAVISQKPSRDICQRGTSLTIQCQVDSQVTMMFWYRQQPGQSLTLIATANQGSEATYESGFVIDKFPISRPNLTFSTLTVSNMSPEDSSIYLCSAQHSGNQPQHFGDGTRLSIL.

This clonotype was recorded a few times. J is TRBJ2-7 and V is TRBV3-1; TRBD2 agrees at 7 bases. CDR1 and CDR2 from the germline V gene are LGHDT and YNNKEL (reference sequence). The CDR3 consists of 17 residues. Unmatched junction bases numbered 11, after V lost 0 bases and J lost 3 bases. The CDR3 loop reads CASSQEGAGVGGYEQYF. CDR3 coding DNA: TGTGCCAGCAGCCAAGAAGGGGCGGGAGTCGGCGGCTACGAGCAGTACTTC.

This clonotype was detected a few times. This chain uses TRBV27 with TRBJ1-1, with D possibly matching TRBD1 (5 bases). CDR1 and CDR2 (germline): MNHEY, SMNVEV (reference sequence). The CDR3 has 15 amino acids. Trimming removed 4 bases at V and 5 bases at J, with 17 bases between. The CDR3 loop reads CASSSSTGRETEAFF. CDR3 DNA sequence: TGTGCCAGCAGTTCATCTACGGGGCGTGAAACTGAAGCTTTCTTT.